These 5 T cell receptor beta chains were all obtained from the same sample, sequenced in a study of blood T cell repertoires in COVID-19. Profiling relied on immunoSEQ multiplex PCR, and the TCRdb table lists in-frame clones only, not all of them. The table has 200,000 to 300,000 clones, about 91% seen once. What was sequenced was PBMCs or T cells enriched from blood (not recorded which). These TCRs come from a middle-aged woman with acute COVID-19.

The chain combines TRBV3-1 (or the pseudogene TRBV3-2) with TRBJ1-1, with 11 bases identical to TRBD1. The germline V gene has CDR1 LGHDT and CDR2 YNNKEL (reference sequence). The CDR3 runs 16 residues. Trimming cost V 1 base and J 4 bases; bases outside gene matches: 5. The CDR3, as DNA: TGTGCCAGCAGCCAAGCTGGGGGGACAGGGGGCACTGAAGCTTTCTTT. Encoded protein: CASSQAGGTGGTEAFF.

The chain is built from TRBV11-3 and TRBJ2-7; maybe TRBD2 (7 bases). The CDR3 covers 14 residues. The germline CDR1 and CDR2 sequences are SGHNT and YENEEA. Trimming took off 5 bases at V and 6 bases at J, with 17 bases between the two ends. This chain's CDR3 is CASSPRAGAAEQYV. The DNA for the CDR3 is TGTGCCAGCAGCCCGCGGGCGGGGGCAGCCGAGCAGTACGTC.

V and J are TRBV5-8 and TRBJ2-2; 8 nucleotides match TRBD1. The V gene end was trimmed by 4 bases and the J gene end by 1 base; junction bases not matched to a gene: 6. The CDR3 has 16 residues. Germline V gene sequence: CDR1 SGHTS, CDR2 YDEGEE. CDR3 sequence reads: CASSLVTGVNTGELFF. CDR3 in DNA: TGTGCCAGCAGCCTGGTGACAGGGGTGAACACCGGGGAGCTGTTTTTT.

J is TRBJ2-1 and V is TRBV11-3, with D perhaps TRBD2 (6 bases). The CDR3 covers 15 residues. Trimming shortened V by 3 bases and J by 7 bases, and 16 bases separated the two germline ends. CDR1 and CDR2 (germline): SGHNT, YENEEA. The CDR3 DNA follows: TGTGCCAGCAGCTTGGGCATCGGGAGCTTGAATGAGCAGTTCTTC. It specifies CASSLGIGSLNEQFF.

The gene calls are TRBV30 and TRBJ2-1; the D is unclear. Per the germline V gene, CDR1 is GTSNPN and CDR2 is SVGIG (reference sequence). There are 13 residues in the CDR3. Trimming removed 2 bases at V and 0 bases at J, with 5 bases between. The CDR3 bases are TGTGCCTGGAGTACGGGCTCCTACAATGAGCAGTTCTTC. Protein product: CAWSTGSYNEQFF.